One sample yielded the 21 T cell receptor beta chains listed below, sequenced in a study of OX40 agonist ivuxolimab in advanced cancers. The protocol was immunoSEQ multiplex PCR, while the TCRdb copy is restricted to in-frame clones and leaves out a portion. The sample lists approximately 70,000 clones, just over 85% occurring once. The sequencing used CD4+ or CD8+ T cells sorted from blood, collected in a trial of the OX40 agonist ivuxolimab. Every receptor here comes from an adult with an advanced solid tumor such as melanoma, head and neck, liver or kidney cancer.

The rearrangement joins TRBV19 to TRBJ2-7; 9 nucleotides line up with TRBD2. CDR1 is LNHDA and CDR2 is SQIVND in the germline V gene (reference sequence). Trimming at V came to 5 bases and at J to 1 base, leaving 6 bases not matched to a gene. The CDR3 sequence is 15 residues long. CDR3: CASSFRLAASYEQYF. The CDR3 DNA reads TGTGCCAGTAGTTTCCGACTAGCGGCATCCTACGAGCAGTACTTC. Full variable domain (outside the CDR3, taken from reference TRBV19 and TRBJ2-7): DGGITQSPKYLFRKEGQNVTLSCEQNLNHDAMYWYRQDPGQGLRLIYYSQIVNDFQKGDIAEGYSVSREKKESFPLTVTSAQKNPTAFYLCASSFRLAASYEQYFGPGTRLTVT.

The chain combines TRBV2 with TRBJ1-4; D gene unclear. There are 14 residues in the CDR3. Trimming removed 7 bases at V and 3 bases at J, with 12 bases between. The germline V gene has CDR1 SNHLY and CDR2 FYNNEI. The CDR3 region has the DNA TGTGCCAGCATATTGGGGAGGGCTAATGAAAAACTGTTTTTT. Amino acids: CASILGRANEKLFF.

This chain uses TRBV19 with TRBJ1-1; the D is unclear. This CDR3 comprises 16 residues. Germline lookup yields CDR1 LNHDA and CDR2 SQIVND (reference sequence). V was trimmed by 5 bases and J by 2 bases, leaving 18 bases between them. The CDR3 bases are TGTGCCAGTAGTCCCCCTCTAACCAGAATAAACACTGAAGCTTTCTTT. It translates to CASSPPLTRINTEAFF.

CDR3 in DNA: TGTGCCAGCTCACCATCCCGGAGGGACACTGAAGCTTTCTTT. This gives the protein CASSPSRRDTEAFF. The chain couples TRBV18 to TRBJ1-1; D ambiguous. The V gene's germline CDR1 is KGHSH and CDR2 LQKENI. The length of the CDR3 is 14 residues. V was clipped by 2 bases and J by 3 bases, with 10 bases between them.

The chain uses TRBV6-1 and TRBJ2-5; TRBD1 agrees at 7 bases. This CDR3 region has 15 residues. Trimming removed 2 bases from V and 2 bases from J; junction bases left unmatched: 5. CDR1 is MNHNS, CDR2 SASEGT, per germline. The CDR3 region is CASSEPRTGQETQYF. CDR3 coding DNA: TGTGCCAGCAGTGAACCTCGGACAGGACAAGAGACCCAGTACTTC.

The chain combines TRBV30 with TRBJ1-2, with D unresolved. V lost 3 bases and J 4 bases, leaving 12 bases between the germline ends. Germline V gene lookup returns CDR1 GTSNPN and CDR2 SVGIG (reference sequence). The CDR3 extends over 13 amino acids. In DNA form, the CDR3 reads TGTGCCTGGAGGGTGACGGGGAGCTATGGCTACACCTTC. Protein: CAWRVTGSYGYTF.

CDR3 amino acids: CASSQVATARSIRGNNTEAFF. The CDR3 DNA reads as TGCGCCAGCAGCCAAGTGGCAACCGCCAGGAGTATAAGAGGGAACAACACTGAAGCTTTCTTT. The chain is built from TRBV4-3 and TRBJ1-1; D not resolved. The CDR3 loop spans 21 amino acids. Trimming took 1 base from V and 2 from J, leaving 29 bases between them. Germline CDR1 LGHNA, CDR2 YSLEER.

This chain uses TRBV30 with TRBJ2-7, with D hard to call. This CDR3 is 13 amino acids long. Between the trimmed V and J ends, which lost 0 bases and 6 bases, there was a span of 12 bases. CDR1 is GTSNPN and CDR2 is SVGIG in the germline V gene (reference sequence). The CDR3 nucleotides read TGTGCCTGGAGTGTACTAAAGGGCAGCGAGCAGTACTTC. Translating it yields CAWSVLKGSEQYF.

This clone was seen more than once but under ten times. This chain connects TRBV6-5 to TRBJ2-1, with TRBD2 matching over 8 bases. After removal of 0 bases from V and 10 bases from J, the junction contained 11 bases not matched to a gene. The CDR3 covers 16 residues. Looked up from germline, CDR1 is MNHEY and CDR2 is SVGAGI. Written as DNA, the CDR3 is TGTGCCAGCAGTTACTCGGGCGGGAGGACCGGAGGAGAGCAGTTCTTC. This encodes CASSYSGGRTGGEQFF.

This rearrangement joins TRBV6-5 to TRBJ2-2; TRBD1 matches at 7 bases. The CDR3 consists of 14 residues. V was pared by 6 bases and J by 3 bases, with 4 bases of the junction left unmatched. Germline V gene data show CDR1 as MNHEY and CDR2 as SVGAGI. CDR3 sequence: CASRPDRDTGELFF. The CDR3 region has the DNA TGTGCCAGCAGACCAGACAGGGACACCGGGGAGCTGTTTTTT.

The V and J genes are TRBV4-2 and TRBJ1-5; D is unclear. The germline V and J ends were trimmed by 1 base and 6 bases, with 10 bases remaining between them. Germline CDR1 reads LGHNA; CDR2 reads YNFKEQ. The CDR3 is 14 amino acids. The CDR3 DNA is TGTGCCAGCAGCCAAGGGGCAGGCAGTCAGCCCCAGCATTTT. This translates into CASSQGAGSQPQHF.

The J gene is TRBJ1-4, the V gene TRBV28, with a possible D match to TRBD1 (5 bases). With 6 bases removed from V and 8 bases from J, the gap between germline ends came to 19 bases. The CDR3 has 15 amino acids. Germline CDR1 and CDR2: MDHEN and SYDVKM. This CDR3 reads CASRPAGLRGEKLFF. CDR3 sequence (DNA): TGTGCCAGCAGACCGGCGGGGTTGAGGGGCGAAAAACTGTTTTTT.

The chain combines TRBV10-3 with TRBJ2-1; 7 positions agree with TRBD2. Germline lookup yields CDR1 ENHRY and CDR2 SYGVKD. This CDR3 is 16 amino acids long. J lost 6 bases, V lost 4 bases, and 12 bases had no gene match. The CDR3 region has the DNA TGTGCCATCAGTGCCATCGCGGGAGAGGAGGGCAATGAGCAGTTCTTC. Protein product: CAISAIAGEEGNEQFF.

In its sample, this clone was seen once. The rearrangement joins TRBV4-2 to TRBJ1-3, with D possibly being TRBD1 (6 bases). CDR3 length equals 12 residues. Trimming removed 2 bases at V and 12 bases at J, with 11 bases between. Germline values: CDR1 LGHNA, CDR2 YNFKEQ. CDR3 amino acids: CASSQTGAVIYF. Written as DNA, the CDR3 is TGTGCCAGCAGCCAAACGGGGGCAGTCATATATTTT.

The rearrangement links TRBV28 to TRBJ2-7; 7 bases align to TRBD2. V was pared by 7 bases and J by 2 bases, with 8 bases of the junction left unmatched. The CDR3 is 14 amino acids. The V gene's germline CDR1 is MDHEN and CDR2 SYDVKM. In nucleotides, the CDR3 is TGTGCCAGCACCGGGGGGTCAAGGCCCTACGAGCAGTACTTC. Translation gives CASTGGSRPYEQYF.

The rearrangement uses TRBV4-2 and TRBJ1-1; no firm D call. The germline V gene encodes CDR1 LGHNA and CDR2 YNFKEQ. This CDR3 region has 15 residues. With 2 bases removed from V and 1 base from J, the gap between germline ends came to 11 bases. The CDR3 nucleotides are TGTGCCAGCAGCCAAAACGAAAGGGAGAACACTGAAGCTTTCTTT. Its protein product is CASSQNERENTEAFF.

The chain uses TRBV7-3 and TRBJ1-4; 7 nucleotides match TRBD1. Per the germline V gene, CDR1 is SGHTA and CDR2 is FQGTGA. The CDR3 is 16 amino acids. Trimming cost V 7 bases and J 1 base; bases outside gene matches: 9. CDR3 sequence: CASIRRGLVTNEKLFF. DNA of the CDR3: TGTGCCAGCATCCGCAGGGGGTTAGTAACTAATGAAAAACTGTTTTTT.

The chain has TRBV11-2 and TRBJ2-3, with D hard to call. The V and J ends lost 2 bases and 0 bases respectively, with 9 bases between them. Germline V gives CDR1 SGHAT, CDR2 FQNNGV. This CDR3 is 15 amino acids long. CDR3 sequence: CASSLHRFSTDTQYF. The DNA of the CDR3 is TGTGCCAGCAGCTTACATCGGTTTAGCACAGATACGCAGTATTTT.

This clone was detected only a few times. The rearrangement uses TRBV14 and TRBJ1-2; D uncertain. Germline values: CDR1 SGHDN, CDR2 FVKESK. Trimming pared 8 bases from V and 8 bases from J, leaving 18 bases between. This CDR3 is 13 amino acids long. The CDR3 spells CASFSFWHGGYTF. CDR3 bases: TGTGCCAGCTTTTCCTTTTGGCATGGGGGCTACACCTTC.

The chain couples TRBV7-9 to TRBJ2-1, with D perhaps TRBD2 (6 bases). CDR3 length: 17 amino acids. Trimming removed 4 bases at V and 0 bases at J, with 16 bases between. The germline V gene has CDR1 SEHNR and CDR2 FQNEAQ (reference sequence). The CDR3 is CASSYTSGQSSYNEQFF. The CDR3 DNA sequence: TGTGCCAGCAGCTATACCAGCGGGCAGAGCTCCTACAATGAGCAGTTCTTC.

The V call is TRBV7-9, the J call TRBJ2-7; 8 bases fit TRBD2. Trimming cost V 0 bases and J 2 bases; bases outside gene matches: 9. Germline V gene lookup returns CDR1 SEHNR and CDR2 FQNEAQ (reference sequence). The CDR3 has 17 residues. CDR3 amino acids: CASSLAHPRTSPYEQYF. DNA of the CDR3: TGTGCCAGCAGCTTAGCTCACCCCCGGACTAGCCCCTACGAGCAGTACTTC.